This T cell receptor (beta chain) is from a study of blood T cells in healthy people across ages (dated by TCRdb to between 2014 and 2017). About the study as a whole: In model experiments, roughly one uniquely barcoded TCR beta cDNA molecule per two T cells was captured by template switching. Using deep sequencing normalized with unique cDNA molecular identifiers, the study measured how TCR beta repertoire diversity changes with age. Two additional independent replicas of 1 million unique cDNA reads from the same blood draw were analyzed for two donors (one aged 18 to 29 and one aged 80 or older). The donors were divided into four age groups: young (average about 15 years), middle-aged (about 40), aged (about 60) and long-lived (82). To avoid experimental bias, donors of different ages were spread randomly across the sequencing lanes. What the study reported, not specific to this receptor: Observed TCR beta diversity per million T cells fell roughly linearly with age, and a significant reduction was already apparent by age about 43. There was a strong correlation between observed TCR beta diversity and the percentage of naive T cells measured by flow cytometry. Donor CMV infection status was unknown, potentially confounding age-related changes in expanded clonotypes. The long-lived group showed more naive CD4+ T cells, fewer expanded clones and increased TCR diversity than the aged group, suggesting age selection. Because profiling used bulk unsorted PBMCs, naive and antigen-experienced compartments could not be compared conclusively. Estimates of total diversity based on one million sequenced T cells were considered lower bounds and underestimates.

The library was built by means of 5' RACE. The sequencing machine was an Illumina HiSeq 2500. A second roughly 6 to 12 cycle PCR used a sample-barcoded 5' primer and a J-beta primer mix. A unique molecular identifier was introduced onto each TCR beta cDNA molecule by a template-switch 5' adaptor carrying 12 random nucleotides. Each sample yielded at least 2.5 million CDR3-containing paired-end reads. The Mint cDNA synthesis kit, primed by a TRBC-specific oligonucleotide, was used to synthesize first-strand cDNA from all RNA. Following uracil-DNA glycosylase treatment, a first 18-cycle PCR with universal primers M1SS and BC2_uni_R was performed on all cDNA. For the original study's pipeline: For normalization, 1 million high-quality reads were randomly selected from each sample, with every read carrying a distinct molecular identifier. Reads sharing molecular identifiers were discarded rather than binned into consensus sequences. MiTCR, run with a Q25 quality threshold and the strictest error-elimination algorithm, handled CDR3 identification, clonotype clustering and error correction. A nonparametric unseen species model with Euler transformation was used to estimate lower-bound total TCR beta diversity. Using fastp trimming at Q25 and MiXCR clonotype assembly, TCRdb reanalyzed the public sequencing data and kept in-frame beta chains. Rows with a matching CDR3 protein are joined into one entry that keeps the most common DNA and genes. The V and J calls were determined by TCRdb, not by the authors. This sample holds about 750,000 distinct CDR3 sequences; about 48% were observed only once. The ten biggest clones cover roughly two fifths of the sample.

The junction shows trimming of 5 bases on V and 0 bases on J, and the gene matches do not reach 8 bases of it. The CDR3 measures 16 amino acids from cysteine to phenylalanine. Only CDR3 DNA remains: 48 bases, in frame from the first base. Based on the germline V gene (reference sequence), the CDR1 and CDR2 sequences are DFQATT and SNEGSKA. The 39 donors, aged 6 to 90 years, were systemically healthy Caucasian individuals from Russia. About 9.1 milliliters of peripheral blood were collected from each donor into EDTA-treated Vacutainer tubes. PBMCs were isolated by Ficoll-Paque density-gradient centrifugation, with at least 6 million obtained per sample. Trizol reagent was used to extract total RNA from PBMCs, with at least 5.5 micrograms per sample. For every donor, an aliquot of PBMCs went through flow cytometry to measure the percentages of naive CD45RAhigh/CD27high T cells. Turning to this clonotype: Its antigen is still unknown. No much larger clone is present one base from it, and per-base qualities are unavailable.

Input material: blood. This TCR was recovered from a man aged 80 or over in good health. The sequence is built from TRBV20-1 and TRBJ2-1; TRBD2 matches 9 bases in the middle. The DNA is TGCAGTGCTGACGGGTATAGCGGGAGCTCCTACAATGAGCAGTTCTTC. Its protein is CSADGYSGSSYNEQFF.